This paragraph reports one TCR beta chain. Its antigen is undetermined. Assay: immunoSEQ multiplex PCR; the TCRdb copy retains only in-frame clones and omits some. This table holds hundreds of thousands of clones, 65% to 90% found once. Trimming removed 2 bases from V and 8 bases from J, with 21 bases in between. Per germline, CDR1 LGHDT and CDR2 YNNKEL (reference sequence). This CDR3 is 16 amino acids long. The data originate from a study of Ad26.COV2.S vaccination and SARS-CoV-2 variants. Treatment given: approximately 18 received Ad26.COV2.S at low or high dose, single or two shots; 5 received placebo; per-sample allocation not given. Samples came from day 63 after the first vaccine or placebo injection. Cohort 1b enrolled adults aged 18-55 years in Boston. Study outcomes and limitations: Responses of T cells in total may have been underestimated by the TCR breadth and depth analyses.

The sample here was peripheral blood, taken in a trial of Ad26.COV2.S vaccine versus placebo. This TCR was recovered from a person aged 18-60 years who received the Ad26.COV2.S COVID-19 vaccine or a placebo. The V and J genes are TRBV3-1 (or the pseudogene TRBV3-2) and TRBJ1-2; D is unresolved. The CDR3 coding sequence is TGTGCCAGCAGCCAAACCCCTATCTCGGGGAGTCACGGCTACACCTTC. It specifies CASSQTPISGSHGYTF.